This T cell receptor (beta chain) originates from a study of blood T cell repertoires in COVID-19 (dated by TCRdb to the early 2020s). About the study as a whole: Collaborator samples came from the United States, Italy and Spain and covered acute and convalescent phases of COVID-19. The prospective study material was composed of cDNA or gDNA derived from T cells, B-cell-depleted T cells, or PBMCs. The dataset comprised deeply sampled blood TCRbeta repertoires from subjects exposed to, actively infected with, or recovered from COVID-19. A freely available public database, intended as a resource for researchers studying the immune response to SARS-CoV-2, is where the repertoires were released. The samples were drawn from the first 160 participants of the ongoing ImmuneRACE study and from more than 1,000 subjects provided by 6 global collaborators. The sample metadata nearly always contained a de-identified subject ID, COVID-19 status, age in years and sex. HLA class I and class II types, where available, came from metadata supplied by the sample provider rather than from assay-based typing.

Trimming costs V 4 bases and J 6 bases, and their ends lie 12 bases apart. The germline V gene encodes CDR1 SGHNT and CDR2 YENEEA. Spanning cysteine to phenylalanine, the CDR3 consists of 14 amino acids. The retained sequence is limited to the CDR3, 42 bases, with the frame set at the first base. The study at large found these results: How much clinical and demographic metadata was included differed by source and by participant, and the metadata was provided uncurated.

Participants in the prospective study were enrolled through a virtual design, were aged about 18 to 100 years, and lived in approximately 25 United States geographic areas. Cohort assignment in the prospective study relied on participant-reported clinical history from a screening survey and a study questionnaire. For ImmuneRACE Cohort 3, a participant was defined as recovered based on two consecutive negative NP/OP PCR tests, clearance by a healthcare professional, or resolution of symptoms. Each participant in the prospective study had whole blood, serum and a nasopharyngeal or oropharyngeal swab collected by mobile phlebotomists. Participants in the prospective study had the option to provide additional blood draws and questionnaires over a 2-month period. Blood samples from the prospective study were shipped frozen or at room temperature prior to DNA extraction. TCRbeta CDR3 regions were amplified from genomic DNA using the immunoSEQ Assay, a bias-controlled multiplex PCR. From the authors' description of their analysis: Within the assay, amplification of reference gene primers was used to estimate how many nucleated cells each sample contained. To quantify the absolute abundance of each unique TCRbeta CDR3 rearrangement, sequence reads were collapsed and filtered. Productive Simpson clonality was computed per sample as the square root of Simpson's diversity index over productive rearrangements. This immuneACCESS table, as held by TCRdb, lists in-frame sequences with V and J called but not all clones. Of the missing ones, under half trace to an unresolved V gene in checked studies; the others have no known cause. The V and J calls and clone size were taken over from that table, and D and trimming were inferred from the DNA. Counted in this sample were approximately 220,000 clones; around 90% of them appeared once. The ten largest make up around 2.7% of the sample.

For this clone: Its antigen is currently not known. No much larger clone is present one base from it, and per-base qualities are unavailable.

Material for sequencing was PBMCs or T cells enriched from blood (not recorded which). The chain is encoded by TRBV11-3 joined to TRBJ2-2; no D segment can be confidently identified. This clonotype was sampled from a woman in her 30s who had recovered from COVID-19. The nucleotide sequence is TGTGCCAGCAGCTCCTCACTGGTACCCGGGGAGCTGTTTTTT. Translated, this is CASSSSLVPGELFF.